The 25 T cell receptor beta chains in this list originate from one sample, sequenced in a study of blood T cells in healthy people across ages. A second about 6 to 12 cycle PCR used barcoded and J-beta primers. A single record per CDR3 protein comes from TCRdb applying MiXCR to the 5' RACE reads. The sample records about 800,000 distinct CDR3 sequences, around a quarter being singletons. The same sample was also used in a study of T cells of mothers and their children.

Sequenced material: blood. The receptors were sampled from a boy between 10 and 17 years old in good health.

This clonotype came up a few times. The chain carries TRBV30 and TRBJ2-1; a weak D match, TRBD2 (6 bases). Matching the DNA end better, TRBJ2-7 makes the J call doubtful. The CDR3 is 13 amino acids. The germline V gene encodes CDR1 GTSNPN and CDR2 SVGIG (reference sequence). This CDR3 reads CAWNRDLYYEQYF. In DNA form, the CDR3 reads TGTGCCTGGAATAGGGACTTATACTACGAGCAGTACTTC.

This clonotype was seen a few times. The rearrangement uses TRBV5-4 and TRBJ2-5; 9 nucleotides line up with TRBD1. Germline CDR1 SGHNT, CDR2 YYREEE (reference sequence). CDR3 length: 12 residues. Trimming cost V 4 bases and J 10 bases; bases outside gene matches: 5. The CDR3 here is CASSKDRGNQYF. In DNA form, the CDR3 reads TGTGCCAGCAGCAAGGACAGGGGTAACCAGTACTTC.

This clonotype was counted only a few times. The V call is TRBV6-5, the J call TRBJ2-5; 12 bases agree with TRBD2. The J call may be wrong; the DNA end is better matched by TRBJ2-7. The CDR3 is 17 amino acids. Germline V gene lookup returns CDR1 MNHEY and CDR2 SVGAGI. CDR3 sequence reads: CASSYVRLAGDSYEQYF. DNA for the CDR3: TGTGCCAGCAGTTACGTGCGACTAGCGGGGGATTCCTACGAGCAGTACTTC.

This chain joins TRBV20-1 and TRBJ2-1; weak D call: TRBD2 (5 bases). The end of the DNA aligns better with TRBJ2-5, so the J call may be wrong. The CDR3 runs to 17 residues. CDR1 and CDR2 from the germline V gene are DFQATT and SNEGSKA (reference sequence). The CDR3: CSARASRRLVSLETQYF. CDR3 nucleotides: TGCAGTGCTAGAGCTAGCAGGAGGCTCGTAAGTTTGGAGACCCAGTACTTC.

This chain joins TRBV20-1 and TRBJ1-2; no definite D call. The CDR3 has 13 amino acids. Germline assignment: CDR1 DFQATT and CDR2 SNEGSKA (reference sequence). V lost 6 bases, J lost 4 bases, and 15 bases lay in between. The CDR3, as DNA: TGCAGTGCCGCGGACCGGGGTTCCTATGGCTACACCTTC. Protein: CSAADRGSYGYTF.

The V and J genes are TRBV12-3 or TRBV12-4 and TRBJ1-4; a weak D match, TRBD1 (6 bases). Trimming pared 7 bases from V and 7 bases from J, leaving 19 bases between. The CDR3 extends over 15 amino acids. CDR3 DNA sequence: TGTGCCAGCACCCTAGGGGGGGCAGCTAGTGAAAAACTGTTTTTT. The encoded protein is CASTLGGAASEKLFF.

This clonotype was detected only a few times. The chain couples TRBV7-9 to TRBJ1-1, with D perhaps TRBD1 (5 bases). The CDR3 runs 13 residues. V was clipped by 3 bases and J by 3 bases, with 8 bases between them. Germline loops: CDR1 SEHNR, CDR2 FQNEAQ (reference sequence). The chain's CDR3 is CASSLDTHTEAFF. CDR3 coding DNA: TGTGCCAGCAGCTTGGACACTCACACTGAAGCTTTCTTT.

The rearrangement links TRBV5-1 to TRBJ2-5; tentatively, D is TRBD2 (6 bases). V lost 8 bases, J lost 2 bases, and 16 bases lay in between. The CDR3 has 14 amino acids. Germline V gives CDR1 SGHRS, CDR2 YFSETQ. In DNA form, the CDR3 reads TGCGCCAGTCGAGGGCGGGATTGGCAAGAGACCCAGTACTTC. This codes for CASRGRDWQETQYF.

This clonotype was found once. This chain connects TRBV20-1 to TRBJ2-3, with 12 bases that match TRBD2. Trimming took 5 bases from V and 6 from J; bases not matched to a gene: 6. Germline V gene sequence: CDR1 DFQATT, CDR2 SNEGSKA (reference sequence). This CDR3 contains 14 residues. CDR3 sequence: CSAPSGTSGDTQYF. The CDR3 DNA reads TGCAGTGCTCCCTCCGGGACTAGCGGGGATACGCAGTATTTT.

A few counts support this clonotype. J is TRBJ2-3 and V is TRBV11-1, with TRBD1 as a possible D gene (6 bases). CDR3 size: 16 residues. Trimming stripped 1 base from V and 6 bases from J, with 17 bases between. CDR1 is SGHAT and CDR2 is FQDESV in the germline V gene (reference sequence). Here the CDR3 reads CASSLGSGTIFDTQYF. The CDR3 DNA sequence: TGTGCCAGCAGCTTAGGTTCCGGGACAATTTTCGATACGCAGTATTTT.

This clonotype has just a few counts. The chain is built from TRBV6-1 and TRBJ2-3; TRBD2 aligns across 12 bases. The CDR3 consists of 17 residues. Unmatched junction bases numbered 7, after V lost 6 bases and J lost 0 bases. Germline assignment: CDR1 MNHNS and CDR2 SASEGT. The CDR3 bases are TGTGCCAGCAGGGCTAGCGGGGGGGTCTGGAGCACAGATACGCAGTATTTT. Its protein product is CASRASGGVWSTDTQYF.

CDR3 protein: CSATKMAGAGANVLTF. The CDR3 DNA reads TGCAGTGCTACCAAGATGGCAGGGGCTGGGGCCAACGTCCTGACTTTC. V usage is TRBV20-1 and J usage is TRBJ2-6; maybe TRBD1 (6 bases). CDR1 and CDR2 from the germline V gene are DFQATT and SNEGSKA (reference sequence). This CDR3 is built from 16 residues. Trimming removed 4 bases from V and 2 bases from J, with 15 bases in between.

The CDR3 region has the DNA TGTGCCAGCAGGCGGACAGGGGTCGATCAGCCCCAGCATTTT. Its translation: CASRRTGVDQPQHF. The V call is TRBV12-3 or TRBV12-4, the J call TRBJ1-5; the match to TRBD1 covers 9 bases. Trimming took 6 bases from V and 5 from J; bases not matched to a gene: 5. The length of the CDR3 is 14 residues.

The genes are TRBV11-1 and TRBJ2-7; TRBD1 matches at 9 bases. The CDR3 has 14 residues. V lost 4 bases and J lost 5; bases outside the gene matches: 6. The V gene's germline CDR1 is SGHAT and CDR2 FQDESV (reference sequence). The CDR3 sequence: CASSSGQGRDEQYF. The CDR3 bases are TGTGCCAGCAGCTCCGGACAGGGGCGGGACGAGCAGTACTTC.

CDR3 sequence: CATSDSTSYNEQFF. The CDR3 DNA reads as TGTGCCACCAGTGACAGCACCTCCTACAATGAGCAGTTCTTC. This sequence joins TRBV24-1 and TRBJ2-1; D is ambiguous. The V gene's germline CDR1 is KGHDR and CDR2 SFDVKD. The V and J ends lost 4 bases and 0 bases respectively, with 6 bases between them. The CDR3 covers 14 residues.

The rearrangement uses TRBV6-5 and TRBJ2-6, with D perhaps assigned TRBD1 or TRBD2 (6 bases each). Between the trimmed V and J ends, which lost 4 bases and 3 bases, there was a span of 10 bases. CDR1 is MNHEY, CDR2 SVGAGI, per germline. This CDR3 has 15 amino acids. In DNA, the CDR3 is TGTGCCAGCAGTTCGGAGGGGGTTGGGGCCAACGTCCTGACTTTC. Translated: CASSSEGVGANVLTF.

Worth noting for this clonotype: Given a much more abundant clone one base away, this may be a read error. The chain recombines TRBV27 with TRBJ1-1, with TRBD1 matching 7 bases. CDR1 is MNHEY and CDR2 is SMNVEV in the germline V gene (reference sequence). CDR3 length equals 13 residues. Trimming removed 4 bases from V and 2 bases from J; junction bases left unmatched: 1. The CDR3 here is CASSWDSNTEAFF. In nucleotides, the CDR3 is TGTGCCAGCAGTTGGGACAGTAACACTGAAGCTTTCTTT.

Comment on this clonotype: The conserved closing phenylalanine or tryptophan is absent in this CDR3, likely reflecting a read error. No DNA is shown, since the ends of the CDR3 on it are uncertain; the CDR3 is the one TCRdb lists. This chain joins TRBV4-3 and TRBJ2-4. Germline V gives CDR1 LGHNA, CDR2 YSLEER. The CDR3 spans 10 amino acids, including both terminal residues. The CDR3 reads CASSQVGLLV.

The V call is TRBV12-3 or TRBV12-4, the J call TRBJ2-1; TRBD2 matches 9 bases. The CDR3 is made up of 16 amino acids. The junction had 12 bases not matched to a gene; V was cut back by 6 bases and J by 6 bases. CDR3 DNA: TGTGCCAGCAGCCCCCTGATTAGCGGGGGCACCAATGAGCAGTTCTTC. This codes for CASSPLISGGTNEQFF.

A few counts support this clonotype. The genes are TRBV9 and TRBJ1-4, with 7 positions matching TRBD1. Per germline, CDR1 SGDLS and CDR2 YYNGEE. This CDR3 has 15 amino acids. Trimming removed 4 bases from V and 5 bases from J; junction bases left unmatched: 8. CDR3 amino acids: CASSTQTGRNEKLFF. As DNA, the CDR3 is TGTGCCAGCAGCACGCAGACAGGGCGAAATGAAAAACTGTTTTTT.

Only a few counts were recorded for this clonotype. The V call is TRBV19, the J call TRBJ1-2; the D is unclear. V lost 6 bases to trimming and J lost 8 bases, with 19 bases between them. Germline CDR1 reads LNHDA; CDR2 reads SQIVND (reference sequence). This CDR3 is built from 14 residues. CDR3 coding DNA: TGTGCCAGTAGCACTTTTATCGCGGGTCGCGGCTACACCTTC. It specifies CASSTFIAGRGYTF.

This chain joins TRBV7-9 and TRBJ2-7; TRBD2 might be the D (6 bases). The V gene's germline CDR1 is SEHNR and CDR2 FQNEAQ (reference sequence). This CDR3 region has 15 residues. The ends were cut back, 4 bases at V and 1 base at J, with 14 bases in the middle. CDR3 in amino acids: CASSSRDFRSYEQYF. The CDR3 DNA reads TGTGCCAGCAGCTCCCGGGACTTCAGATCCTACGAGCAGTACTTC. Drawing the rest from reference TRBV7-9 and TRBJ2-7, the complete variable domain is DTGVSQNPRHKITKRGQNVTFRCDPISEHNRLYWYRQTLGQGPEFLTYFQNEAQLEKSRLLSDRFSAERPKGSFSTLEIQRTEQGDSAMYLCASSSRDFRSYEQYFGPGTRLTVT.

This clonotype was detected ten times or more. The gene calls are TRBV5-1 and TRBJ1-2; 8 nucleotides align to TRBD1. Germline V gene lookup returns CDR1 SGHRS and CDR2 YFSETQ. The CDR3 extends over 16 amino acids. With 2 bases clipped from V and 6 bases from J, the junction kept 12 bases outside the gene matches. In DNA form, the CDR3 reads TGCGCCAGCAGCTTTTCCGGGACAGGCCTTACCGATGGCTACACCTTC. Amino acid sequence: CASSFSGTGLTDGYTF.

The CDR3 sequence: CASSLKGSSGNTIYF. The CDR3 DNA reads as TGCGCCAGCAGCCTCAAGGGGTCCTCTGGAAACACCATATATTTT. J is TRBJ1-3 and V is TRBV4-1, with D possibly being TRBD1 (5 bases). CDR1 is MGHRA and CDR2 is YSYEKL in the germline V gene. Between the trimmed V and J ends, which lost 4 bases and 0 bases, there was a span of 10 bases. CDR3 length equals 15 residues.

This clonotype was counted a few times. The chain recombines TRBV4-1 with TRBJ2-1, with a weak D call TRBD2 (5 bases). The CDR3 totals 14 residues. CDR1 and CDR2 from the germline V gene are MGHRA and YSYEKL. Trimming shortened V by 2 bases and J by 8 bases, and 13 bases separated the two germline ends. CDR3 residues: CASSQFTSFDEQFF. In nucleotides, the CDR3 is TGCGCCAGCAGCCAATTTACTAGTTTTGATGAGCAGTTCTTC.